This passage covers 8 T cell receptor beta chains from one sample sequenced in a study of blood T cell repertoires in COVID-19 (dated by TCRdb to 2018 to 2021). Library preparation was by the immunoSEQ multiplex PCR assay. The clones in this table, taken by TCRdb from immuneACCESS, are in-frame only. Not every clone is retained; where verified, under half of the shortfall comes from an unresolved V gene, and the cause of the rest is unknown. The sample contains around 120,000 clones, about 80% of them found a single time. In total, the top ten clones hold roughly 6.2% of the sample. Sequencing was done on a sample of peripheral blood. The receptor set was obtained from a man aged 65 to 79 with acute or convalescent COVID-19.

This sequence joins TRBV27 and TRBJ1-2, with a weak D call TRBD1 (5 bases). Germline loops: CDR1 MNHEY, CDR2 SMNVEV (reference sequence). The CDR3 has 13 amino acids. V lost 8 bases to trimming and J lost 4 bases, with 14 bases between them. CDR3 sequence (DNA): TGTGCCAGCCGTGCAGGGCTGGGCTATGGCTACACCTTC. It encodes CASRAGLGYGYTF.

This rearrangement joins TRBV2 to TRBJ1-3; 10 bases are a match to TRBD1. There are 15 residues in the CDR3. Germline lookup yields CDR1 SNHLY and CDR2 FYNNEI. Unmatched junction bases numbered 7, after V lost 6 bases and J lost 5 bases. DNA of the CDR3: TGTGCCAGCAGCCCCGGGACAGGGGAGCGAAACACCATATATTTT. Translating it yields CASSPGTGERNTIYF.

The genes are TRBV6-2 or TRBV6-3 and TRBJ2-4; D may be TRBD2 (5 bases). Germline lookup yields CDR1 MNHEY and CDR2 SVGEGT. The CDR3 loop spans 13 amino acids. The germline V and J ends were trimmed by 2 bases and 8 bases, with 10 bases remaining between them. The CDR3 DNA is TGTGCCAGCAGTTACCGGAGGTTGGACATTCAGTACTTC. Protein sequence: CASSYRRLDIQYF.

The chain links TRBV13 to TRBJ2-4; TRBD1 matches 8 bases. Germline V gives CDR1 PRHDT, CDR2 FYEKMQ (reference sequence). The CDR3 sequence is 17 residues long. The V segment lost 4 bases and the J segment 1 base; nucleotides outside the gene matches: 9. The CDR3, as DNA: TGTGCCAGCAGCTCCCTCAACAGGGGGGAGGCCAAAAACATTCAGTACTTC. Residues: CASSSLNRGEAKNIQYF.

The V call is TRBV24-1, the J call TRBJ2-5; TRBD2 might be the D (6 bases). The CDR3 has 16 amino acids. V lost 2 bases, J lost 4 bases, and 16 bases lay in between. Germline V CDR1 and CDR2: KGHDR, SFDVKD. For the CDR3, the DNA is TGTGCCACCAGTGATTCGACCAGGGAAGCGGGAGAGACCCAGTACTTC. It encodes CATSDSTREAGETQYF.

This clone was observed a handful of times. CDR3 sequence (DNA): TGTGCCAGCAGCTTAGGACAGGGGGCGAGAAACTATGGCTACACCTTC. As protein: CASSLGQGARNYGYTF. The chain is built from TRBV5-4 and TRBJ1-2; 11 bases map to TRBD1. CDR1 and CDR2 from the germline V gene are SGHNT and YYREEE (reference sequence). V lost 2 bases to trimming and J lost 2 bases; unmatched junction nucleotides: 5. The CDR3 spans 16 residues.

The chain couples TRBV6-4 to TRBJ2-1; D perhaps matches TRBD2 (5 bases). This CDR3 comprises 17 residues. V gave up 4 bases and J gave up 5 bases, with 21 bases separating them. Germline V gene sequence: CDR1 MRHNA, CDR2 SNTAGT. The CDR3 coding sequence is TGTGCCAGCAGTGGCTCCCCGGGGAGAGCTGAGAACAATGAGCAGTTCTTC. It is translated as CASSGSPGRAENNEQFF.

This rearrangement joins TRBV2 to TRBJ2-7, with D possibly being TRBD1 (6 bases). Per germline, CDR1 SNHLY and CDR2 FYNNEI. Trimming took 6 bases from V and 0 from J, leaving 15 bases between them. The CDR3 is 15 amino acids. This CDR3 is CASRINRATSYEQYF. The DNA of the CDR3 is TGTGCCAGCAGGATAAACAGGGCGACCTCCTACGAGCAGTACTTC.